What follows are 17 T cell receptor beta chains derived from one specimen sequenced in a study of blood T cells in healthy people across ages. A sample-barcoded 5' primer and a J-beta primer mix were used in a second PCR of about 7 to 11 cycles. Via MiXCR, TCRdb re-called the 5' RACE reads, giving one row per CDR3 protein. The data show 980,000 or so distinct CDR3 sequences, around 48% seen once. The sample was blood. These TCRs come from a man aged 25-45 years in good health.

This clonotype turned up a few times. The chain recombines TRBV7-9 with TRBJ2-7; a possible D gene is TRBD1 (6 bases). The CDR3 is 14 amino acids. V lost 4 bases, J lost 2 bases, and 12 bases lay in between. The germline CDR1 and CDR2 sequences are SEHNR and FQNEAQ (reference sequence). CDR3 protein: CASSWDQGPYEQYF. In DNA form, the CDR3 reads TGTGCCAGCAGCTGGGACCAGGGGCCCTACGAGCAGTACTTC.

This chain joins TRBV5-1 and TRBJ2-3, with TRBD2 identical over 9 bases. The germline gives CDR1 SGHRS, CDR2 YFSETQ. Germline trimming cut 2 bases from V and 3 bases from J; bases unmatched to any gene: 4. The CDR3 length is 15 residues. This chain's CDR3 is CASSFRLAETDTQYF. The CDR3 DNA is TGCGCCAGCAGCTTTCGACTAGCGGAAACAGATACGCAGTATTTT. Variable domain in full (rest from reference TRBV5-1 and TRBJ2-3): KAGVTQTPRYLIKTRGQQVTLSCSPISGHRSVSWYQQTPGQGLQFLFEYFSETQRNKGNFPGRFSGRQFSNSRSEMNVSTLELGDSALYLCASSFRLAETDTQYFGPGTRLTVL.

This clonotype has just a few counts. The V call is TRBV5-1, the J call TRBJ2-1; D is possibly TRBD1 (5 bases). Per the germline V gene, CDR1 is SGHRS and CDR2 is YFSETQ. V was clipped by 3 bases and J by 8 bases, with 18 bases between them. CDR3 length: 15 amino acids. CDR3 residues: CASSSSRVAWYEQFF. Here the CDR3 DNA reads TGCGCCAGCAGCTCATCCAGGGTAGCCTGGTATGAGCAGTTCTTC.

This clonotype has just a few counts. The chain couples TRBV25-1 to TRBJ2-7; tentatively, D is TRBD1 or TRBD2 (5 bases each). Trimming took 4 bases from V and 2 from J, leaving 18 bases between them. The CDR3 length is 16 residues. Germline CDR1 MGHDK, CDR2 SYGVNS. CDR3 sequence reads: CASSGATGTGTYEQYF. The CDR3 DNA is TGTGCCAGCAGTGGAGCGACCGGGACGGGAACCTACGAGCAGTACTTC.

The gene calls are TRBV7-9 and TRBJ2-5; 8 bases line up with TRBD1. Germline-derived CDR1 and CDR2 are SEHNR and FQNEAQ (reference sequence). V lost 5 bases and J lost 11; bases outside the gene matches: 16. The CDR3 runs to 15 residues. The CDR3 loop reads CASSPPGTGYNEQYF. CDR3 bases: TGTGCCAGCAGCCCCCCCGGGACAGGTTACAATGAGCAGTACTTC.

The chain is built from TRBV6-6 and TRBJ2-6; D gene ambiguous. The CDR3 length is 16 residues. V gave up 3 bases and J gave up 2 bases, with 11 bases separating them. CDR1 is MNHNY, CDR2 SVGAGI, per germline (reference sequence). The CDR3 sequence: CASSYRPLAGANVLTF. As DNA, the CDR3 is TGTGCCAGCAGTTATCGGCCCCTCGCTGGGGCCAACGTCCTGACTTTC.

The chain is built from TRBV7-2 and TRBJ1-1, with 10 bases that match TRBD1. The CDR3 contains 15 residues. Trimming cost V 5 bases and J 3 bases; bases outside gene matches: 6. The V gene's germline CDR1 is SGHTA and CDR2 FQGNSA. Written as DNA, the CDR3 is TGTGCCAGCAGCCAGGACAGGGGGTTGGACACTGAAGCTTTCTTT. Translation: CASSQDRGLDTEAFF.

Only a few counts were recorded for this clonotype. This chain joins TRBV29-1 and TRBJ2-2; either TRBD1 or TRBD2 may fit D (5 bases each). Germline values: CDR1 SQVTM, CDR2 ANQGSEA. The CDR3 length is 15 residues. Trimming removed 6 bases from V and 2 bases from J, with 16 bases in between. DNA for the CDR3: TGCAGCGTCGCTCCTCGGGGCAGCAACACCGGGGAGCTGTTTTTT. Protein sequence: CSVAPRGSNTGELFF.

Concerning this clonotype: The junction departs from germline at one end; a sequencing error may be responsible. The chain uses TRBV2 and TRBJ2-2; D uncertain. CDR3 length: 14 amino acids. From germline, CDR1 is SNHLY and CDR2 FYNNEI. The DNA of the CDR3 is TGTGCCAGCAGTGGGGCCCGGAACACCGAGGAGCTGTTTTTT. Residues: CASSGARNTEELFF. The full variable domain, completed using reference TRBV2 and TRBJ2-2, is EPEVTQTPSHQVTQMGQEVILRCVPISNHLYFYWYRQILGQKVEFLVSFYNNEISEKSEIFDDQFSVERPDGSNFTLKIRSTKLEDSAMYFCASSGARNTEELFFGEGSRLTVL.

The chain employs TRBV12-3 or TRBV12-4 and TRBJ1-4; no definite D call. Trimming removed 6 bases from V and 0 bases from J, with 20 bases in between. The CDR3 is 18 residues long. For the CDR3, the DNA is TGTGCCAGCAGGCCAGGCCTTGGGCCCATCGCAACTAATGAAAAACTGTTTTTT. Translation gives CASRPGLGPIATNEKLFF.

This clonotype was detected only a few times. V usage is TRBV29-1 and J usage is TRBJ2-7; TRBD1 matches at 9 bases. V trimming: 7 bases; J trimming: 1 base; junction bases outside the gene matches: 5. The CDR3 is 13 residues long. Germline-derived CDR1 and CDR2 are SQVTM and ANQGSEA. The CDR3 region has the DNA TGCAGCGCCATACAGGGGGCATCCTACGAGCAGTACTTC. This gives the protein CSAIQGASYEQYF.

The chain carries TRBV5-1 and TRBJ2-1; 8 bases line up with TRBD1. The CDR3 is 17 residues long. Germline lookup yields CDR1 SGHRS and CDR2 YFSETQ. The ends lost 5 bases at V and 1 base at J; junction bases unmatched: 11. The chain's CDR3 is CASRGGLQGESYNEQFF. The CDR3 nucleotides are TGCGCCAGCAGGGGCGGACTACAGGGGGAGTCCTACAATGAGCAGTTCTTC.

The chain combines TRBV7-2 with TRBJ2-5, with 14 positions matching TRBD2. This CDR3 contains 16 residues. The germline V gene has CDR1 SGHTA and CDR2 FQGNSA. V dropped 5 bases and J dropped 6; count of bases not matched to a gene: 8. The CDR3: CASSPRGLAGGKTQYF. As DNA, the CDR3 is TGTGCCAGCAGCCCCCGCGGACTAGCGGGGGGAAAGACCCAGTACTTC. Combining the CDR3 with reference TRBV7-2 and TRBJ2-5 gives the whole variable domain GAGVSQSPSNKVTEKGKDVELRCDPISGHTALYWYRQSLGQGLEFLIYFQGNSAPDKSGLPSDRFSAERTGGSVSTLTIQRTQQEDSAVYLCASSPRGLAGGKTQYFGPGTRLLVL.

This clonotype has just one count. The rearrangement uses TRBV11-3 and TRBJ2-3, with D possibly being TRBD1 (5 bases). Germline lookup yields CDR1 SGHNT and CDR2 YENEEA. The CDR3 contains 15 residues. Deletions cut 4 bases from V and 0 bases from J, with 11 bases between. The CDR3 DNA is TGTGCCAGCAGCTCCAGGGAAATTAGCACAGATACGCAGTATTTT. Translating it yields CASSSREISTDTQYF. Full variable domain (rest looked up from reference TRBV11-3 and TRBJ2-3): EAGVVQSPRYKIIEKKQPVAFWCNPISGHNTLYWYLQNLGQGPELLIRYENEEAVDDSQLPKDRFSAERLKGVDSTLKIQPAELGDSAVYLCASSSREISTDTQYFGPGTRLTVL.

The chain has TRBV2 and TRBJ1-4, with TRBD1 as a possible D gene (6 bases). The length of the CDR3 is 13 residues. The germline gives CDR1 SNHLY, CDR2 FYNNEI. Trimming removed 6 bases from V and 8 bases from J, with 13 bases in between. CDR3 loop: CASRGTSTEKLFF. In nucleotides, the CDR3 is TGTGCCAGCAGGGGGACATCTACCGAAAAACTGTTTTTT.

To note about this clonotype: Possible read error: a much larger clone is one base away. V and J are TRBV28 and TRBJ2-3; perhaps TRBD1 as D (6 bases). Germline V CDR1 and CDR2: MDHEN, SYDVKM. The CDR3 is made up of 13 amino acids. V was shortened by 5 bases and J by 4 bases, with 10 bases between the two germline ends. CDR3 nucleotide sequence: TGTGCCAGCAGTGTACAGGGCCCAGATACGCAGTATTTT. As protein: CASSVQGPDTQYF.

The chain is built from TRBV20-1 and TRBJ2-1, with 9 bases identical to TRBD1. With V trimmed by 4 bases and J by 0 bases, 19 bases remained unmatched. The CDR3 is 20 amino acids. Per the germline V gene, CDR1 is DFQATT and CDR2 is SNEGSKA (reference sequence). This CDR3 reads CSAIWDRVDSGRSSYNEQFF. The CDR3 coding sequence is TGCAGTGCTATTTGGGACAGGGTAGATAGCGGGCGAAGCTCCTACAATGAGCAGTTCTTC.